The 5 T cell receptor beta chains in this list originate from one sample, sequenced in a study of breast tumors, draining lymph nodes, adjacent tissues. TCRdb recomputed calls from the multiplex PCR reads with MiXCR, one row per CDR3 protein. The data contain 50,000 to 75,000 distinct CDR3 sequences, roughly 50% of them singletons. Sequenced sample: breast tumor tissue. All receptors come from a female donor with breast cancer. Some clones in this sample may be carry-over from other donors' samples.

The chain joins TRBV9 to TRBJ2-2; D call uncertain. V was trimmed by 0 bases and J by 5 bases, leaving 5 bases between them. The CDR3 is 13 amino acids. Germline lookup yields CDR1 SGDLS and CDR2 YYNGEE. The CDR3 loop reads CASSVGATGELFF. The CDR3 coding sequence is TGTGCCAGCAGCGTAGGGGCTACCGGGGAGCTGTTTTTT.

The rearrangement joins TRBV20-1 to TRBJ2-2; D could derive from TRBD1 or TRBD2 (5 bases each). Germline CDR1 is DFQATT and CDR2 is SNEGSKA (reference sequence). V was shortened by 1 base and J by 2 bases, with 8 bases between the two germline ends. This CDR3 contains 14 residues. As DNA, the CDR3 is TGCAGTGCTAGAGGGGACGTCAACACCGGGGAGCTGTTTTTT. Residues: CSARGDVNTGELFF.

V is TRBV7-4 and J is TRBJ2-5; tentatively, D is TRBD1 (6 bases). This CDR3 has 12 amino acids. CDR1 is SGHVT, CDR2 SQSDAQ, per germline. Trimming pared 5 bases from V and 5 bases from J, leaving 9 bases between. CDR3: CASSTTGETQYF. The DNA of the CDR3 is TGTGCCAGCAGCACAACAGGGGAGACCCAGTACTTC. The complete variable domain, with remaining parts taken from reference TRBV7-4 and TRBJ2-5, reads GAGVSQSPRYKVAKRGRDVALRCDSISGHVTLYWYRQTLGQGSEVLTYSQSDAQRDKSGRPSGRFSAERPERSVSTLKIQRTEQGDSAVYLCASSTTGETQYFGPGTRLLVL.

Many counts were recorded for this clonotype. The chain combines TRBV6-2 or TRBV6-3 with TRBJ2-1; TRBD2 matches 11 bases. CDR3 size: 17 residues. V lost 6 bases, J lost 10 bases, and 17 bases stayed unmatched. The germline gives CDR1 MNHEY, CDR2 SVGEGT. DNA of the CDR3: TGTGCCAGCAGCAGGCCCCAGCTAGCGGGAGGTTTAAACGAGCAGTTCTTC. Translating gives CASSRPQLAGGLNEQFF.

The J gene is TRBJ1-4, the V gene TRBV2; TRBD1 might be the D (6 bases). V was clipped by 6 bases and J by 11 bases, with 10 bases between them. The CDR3 is made up of 11 amino acids. CDR1 is SNHLY, CDR2 FYNNEI, per germline. Here the CDR3 reads CASRYRDKLFF. The DNA of the CDR3 is TGTGCCAGCAGGTACAGGGACAAACTGTTTTTT.